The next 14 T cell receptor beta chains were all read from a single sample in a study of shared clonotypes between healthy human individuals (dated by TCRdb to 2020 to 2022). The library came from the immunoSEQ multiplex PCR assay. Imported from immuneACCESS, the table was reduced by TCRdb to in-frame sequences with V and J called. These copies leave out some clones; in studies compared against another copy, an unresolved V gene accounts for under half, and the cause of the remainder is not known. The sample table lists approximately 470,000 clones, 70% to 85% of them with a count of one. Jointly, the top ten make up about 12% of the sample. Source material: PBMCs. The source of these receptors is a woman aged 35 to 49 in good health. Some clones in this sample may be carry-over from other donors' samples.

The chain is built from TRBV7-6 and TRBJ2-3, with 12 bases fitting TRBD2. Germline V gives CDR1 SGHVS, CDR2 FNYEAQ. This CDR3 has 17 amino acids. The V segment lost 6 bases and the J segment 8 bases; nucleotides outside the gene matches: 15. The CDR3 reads CASRRSASGRVTGTQYF. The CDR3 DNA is TGTGCCAGCAGACGGTCGGCTAGCGGGAGGGTGACGGGTACGCAGTATTTT.

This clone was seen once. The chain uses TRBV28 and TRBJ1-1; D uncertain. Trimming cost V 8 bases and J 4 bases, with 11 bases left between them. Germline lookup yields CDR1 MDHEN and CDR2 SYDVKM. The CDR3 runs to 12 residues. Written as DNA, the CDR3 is TGTGCCAGCGAACGTAGCGTCACTGAAGCTTTCTTT. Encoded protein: CASERSVTEAFF.

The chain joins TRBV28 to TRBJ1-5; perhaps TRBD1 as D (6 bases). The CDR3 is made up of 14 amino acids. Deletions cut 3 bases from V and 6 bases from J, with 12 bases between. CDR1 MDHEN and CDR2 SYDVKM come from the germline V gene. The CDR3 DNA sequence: TGTGCCAGCAGTTTCGCAGGGGTGAGTCAGCCCCAGCATTTT. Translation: CASSFAGVSQPQHF.

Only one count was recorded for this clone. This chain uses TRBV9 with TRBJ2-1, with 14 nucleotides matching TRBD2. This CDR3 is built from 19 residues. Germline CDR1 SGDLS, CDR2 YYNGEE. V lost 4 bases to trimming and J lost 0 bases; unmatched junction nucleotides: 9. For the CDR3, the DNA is TGTGCCAGCAGCACCCCCGGGACTAGCGGGAGAGACTCCTACAATGAGCAGTTCTTC. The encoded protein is CASSTPGTSGRDSYNEQFF.

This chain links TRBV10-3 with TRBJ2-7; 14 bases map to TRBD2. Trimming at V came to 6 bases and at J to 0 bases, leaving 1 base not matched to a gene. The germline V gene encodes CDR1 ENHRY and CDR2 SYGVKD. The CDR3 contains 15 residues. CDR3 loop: CAIRGTSGSSYEQYF. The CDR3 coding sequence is TGTGCCATCAGGGGGACTAGCGGGAGCTCCTACGAGCAGTACTTC.

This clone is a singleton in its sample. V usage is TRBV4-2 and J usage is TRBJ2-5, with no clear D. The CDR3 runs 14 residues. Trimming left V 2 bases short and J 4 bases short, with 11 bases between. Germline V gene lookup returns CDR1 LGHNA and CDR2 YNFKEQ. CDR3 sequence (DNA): TGTGCCAGCAGCCAATTCGAGGCCTCAGAGACCCAGTACTTC. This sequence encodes CASSQFEASETQYF.

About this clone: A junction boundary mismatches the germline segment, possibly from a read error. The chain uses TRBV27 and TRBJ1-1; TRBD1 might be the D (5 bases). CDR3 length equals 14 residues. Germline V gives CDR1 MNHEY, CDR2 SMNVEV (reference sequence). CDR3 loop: CASSRGTQNTEALF. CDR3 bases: TGTGCCAGCAGCCGTGGGACGCAGAACACTGAAGCTCTCTTT.

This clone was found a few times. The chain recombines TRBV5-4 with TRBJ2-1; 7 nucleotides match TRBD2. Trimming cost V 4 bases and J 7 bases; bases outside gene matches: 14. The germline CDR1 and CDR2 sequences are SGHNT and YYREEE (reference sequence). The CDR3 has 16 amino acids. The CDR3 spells CASSRDGGSLTNEQFF. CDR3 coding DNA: TGTGCCAGCAGCAGGGACGGCGGGAGTTTGACAAATGAGCAGTTCTTC.

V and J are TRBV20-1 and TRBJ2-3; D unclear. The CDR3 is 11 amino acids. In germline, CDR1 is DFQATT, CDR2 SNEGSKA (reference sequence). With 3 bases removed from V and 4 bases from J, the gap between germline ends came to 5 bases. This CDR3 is CSARRSDTQYF. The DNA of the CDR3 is TGCAGTGCTAGGAGGTCAGATACGCAGTATTTT.

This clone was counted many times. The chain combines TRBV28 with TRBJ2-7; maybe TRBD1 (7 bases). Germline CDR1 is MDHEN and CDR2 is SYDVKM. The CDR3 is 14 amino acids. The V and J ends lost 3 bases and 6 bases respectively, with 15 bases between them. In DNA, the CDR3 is TGTGCCAGCAGTTTCCCGGCCAGGGGGGTCGAGCAGTACTTC. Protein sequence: CASSFPARGVEQYF.

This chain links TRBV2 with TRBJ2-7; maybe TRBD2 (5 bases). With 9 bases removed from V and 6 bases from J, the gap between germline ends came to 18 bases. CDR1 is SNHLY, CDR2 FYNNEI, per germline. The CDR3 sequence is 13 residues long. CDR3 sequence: CARTSPGGGEQYF. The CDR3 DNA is TGTGCCAGAACGTCCCCCGGCGGAGGCGAGCAGTACTTC.

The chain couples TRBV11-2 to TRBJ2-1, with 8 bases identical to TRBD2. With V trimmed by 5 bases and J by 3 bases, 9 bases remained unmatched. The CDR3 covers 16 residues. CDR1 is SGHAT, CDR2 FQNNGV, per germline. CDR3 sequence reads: CASSPSGRVGYNEQFF. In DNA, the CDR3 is TGTGCCAGCAGCCCCAGCGGGAGAGTCGGCTACAATGAGCAGTTCTTC.

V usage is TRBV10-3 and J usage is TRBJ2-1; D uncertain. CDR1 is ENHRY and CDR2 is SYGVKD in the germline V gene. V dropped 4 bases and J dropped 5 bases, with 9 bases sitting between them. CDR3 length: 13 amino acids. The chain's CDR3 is CAISALVDNEQFF. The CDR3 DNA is TGTGCCATCAGTGCTCTGGTGGACAATGAGCAGTTCTTC.

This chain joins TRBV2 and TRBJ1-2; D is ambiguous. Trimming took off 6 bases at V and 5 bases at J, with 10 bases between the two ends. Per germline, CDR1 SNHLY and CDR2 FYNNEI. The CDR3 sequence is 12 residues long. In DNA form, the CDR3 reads TGTGCCAGCAGGCCCCTGAGGTATGGCTACACCTTC. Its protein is CASRPLRYGYTF.